This T cell receptor beta chain was sequenced during a study of metastatic and nonmetastatic thyroid tumors. The V and J ends lost 6 bases and 7 bases, in that order; junction bases with no gene match: 7. In germline, CDR1 is LGHDT, CDR2 YNNKEL (reference sequence). The CDR3 totals 13 residues. TCRdb used MiXCR to call clones anew from the PCR reads. The profile shows 15,000 or so clones, about 26% of them singletons. Every patient was untreated before thyroid surgery. The chain has TRBV3-1 and TRBJ2-7, with 9 bases fitting TRBD2. The sequence derives from a female donor with papillary thyroid cancer or a benign thyroid nodule (not recorded which). Some clones in this sample may be carry-over from other donors' samples. The sample was adjacent normal tissue. CDR3 sequence (DNA): TGTGCCAGCAGGCGCGGGGGGGCCGAAGAGCAGTACTTC. This sequence encodes CASRRGGAEEQYF.